This TCR beta chain came from a study of T-cell reconstitution after alpha-beta-depleted transplantation in children. The CDR3 length is 14 residues. Germline assignment: CDR1 MDHEN and CDR2 SYDVKM. Unmatched junction bases numbered 8, after V lost 7 bases and J lost 2 bases. It was with unique molecular identifiers that the TCRbeta library was prepared. TCRdb independently ran MiXCR on the PCR reads; one entry per CDR3 protein. The table lists approximately 350,000 distinct CDR3 sequences, 9% to 12% of them singletons, with less than 2.5% in the top ten. The source is a human donor who donated a stem cell graft to a child with acute lymphoblastic leukemia. The sequencing used PBMCs from the stem cell graft donor, collected from the stem cell graft. The V gene is TRBV28, the J gene TRBJ2-7, with 7 bases that match TRBD2. This chain's CDR3 is CASTLRGGAYEQYF. CDR3 in DNA: TGTGCCAGCACCCTTAGGGGAGGGGCCTACGAGCAGTACTTC.